The clone carrying this TCR beta chain was picked up a small number of times. The antigen remains unidentified. Peripheral blood, about 9.4 milliliters per donor, was collected. The data originate from a study of blood T cells in healthy people across ages. Overall study findings and caveats: Not knowing donor CMV status may have confounded expanded clonotype changes.

Through a sample-barcoded 5' primer and a J-beta primer mix, a second PCR was run for about 6 to 11 cycles. Each cDNA molecule carried a tag from a template-switch adaptor that contained 12 random nucleotides. TCRdb passed the 5' RACE reads through MiXCR, listing each CDR3 protein once. Here the sample spans 700,000 to 1,000,000 distinct CDR3 sequences, roughly 44% being singletons. This CDR3 has 16 residues. J lost 5 bases, V lost 6 bases, and 13 bases had no gene match. This clonotype was obtained from a man aged 60-69 years in good health. The V call is TRBV12-3 or TRBV12-4, the J call TRBJ2-1; 7 bases line up with TRBD2. Sequencing used blood. CDR3: CASRPWRGYNHNEQFF. The DNA of the CDR3 is TGTGCCAGCAGACCCTGGCGGGGGTACAACCACAATGAGCAGTTCTTC.